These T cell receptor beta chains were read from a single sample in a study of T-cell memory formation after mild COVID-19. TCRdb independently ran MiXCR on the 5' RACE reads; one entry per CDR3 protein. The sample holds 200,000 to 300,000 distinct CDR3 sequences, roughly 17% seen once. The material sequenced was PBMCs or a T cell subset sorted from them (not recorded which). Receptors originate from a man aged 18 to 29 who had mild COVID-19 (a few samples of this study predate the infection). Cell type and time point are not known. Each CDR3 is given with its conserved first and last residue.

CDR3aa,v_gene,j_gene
CASSLWQGNEKLFF,TRBV12-3/TRBV12-4,TRBJ1-4
CASNIAGGNTDTQYF,TRBV7-9,TRBJ2-3
CASSLGGGNDEQYF,TRBV12-3/TRBV12-4,TRBJ2-7
CASSLGRGRQSF,TRBV12-3/TRBV12-4,TRBJ2-7
CASSQEFEGGVTNEKLFF,TRBV4-3,TRBJ1-4
CASSAEGRFNQPQHF,TRBV19,TRBJ1-5
CASKSTGYETQYF,TRBV6-2/TRBV6-3,TRBJ2-5
CASSPGSLGYTF,TRBV6-5,TRBJ1-2
CASREWGAASGANVLTF,TRBV7-3,TRBJ2-6
CASSYASGANVLTF,TRBV6-5,TRBJ2-6
CASSQEARRLTSEQFF,TRBV4-1,TRBJ2-1
CASGEGRAGSGNTIYF,TRBV7-9,TRBJ1-3
CASSFQGGTPQHF,TRBV5-4,TRBJ1-5
CASSPMASRVTEAFF,TRBV18,TRBJ1-1
CSARVGGGADTQYF,TRBV20-1,TRBJ2-3
CSVDGWGTDNEQFF,TRBV29-1,TRBJ2-1
CASGYEQYF,TRBV7-2,TRBJ2-7
CASREGRASGVTEAFF,TRBV7-8,TRBJ1-1
CASREDRRESYEQYF,TRBV23-1,TRBJ2-7
CASRTPLGGRPEAFF,TRBV6-5,TRBJ1-1
CASRQGRMTQYF,TRBV2,TRBJ2-5
CASSLVQGSGTQYF,TRBV11-3,TRBJ2-3
CASSAGLGGFTDTQYF,TRBV7-9,TRBJ2-3
CASSTRRGSGNTIYF,TRBV7-9,TRBJ1-3
CASSLTQENTEAFF,TRBV7-9,TRBJ1-1
CASSRDSAYEQYF,TRBV18,TRBJ2-7
CASSLAGWGNEQFF,TRBV7-2,TRBJ2-1
CSATQRVKAFF,TRBV20-1,TRBJ1-1
CAWSVQGPTVSSYEQYF,TRBV30,TRBJ2-7
CASSLQQMNTEAFF,TRBV5-1,TRBJ1-1
CASGRGDGDTGELFF,TRBV5-1,TRBJ2-2
CASSLSGRPSHLHF,TRBV6-2/TRBV6-3,TRBJ1-6
CASSQTASRSEAFF,TRBV3-1,TRBJ1-1
CASRFRRGNEQFF,TRBV7-2,TRBJ2-1
CASSEGDRAILRF,TRBV6-5,TRBJ2-7
CASSQEVVSPSGADYEQYF,TRBV4-1,TRBJ2-7
CASSTWTSSYGYTF,TRBV12-3/TRBV12-4,TRBJ1-2
CASSGGWSTEAFF,TRBV9,TRBJ1-1
CASSFTGGDEQFF,TRBV7-9,TRBJ2-1
CASSPQTLPNRNTIYF,TRBV18,TRBJ1-3
CASSTWDSTYGYTF,TRBV5-1,TRBJ1-2
CAWSIVRHRYNEQFF,TRBV30,TRBJ2-1
CASSSVVFSEAFF,TRBV7-3,TRBJ1-1
CASSQEYGFGGHEQFF,TRBV4-2,TRBJ2-1
CASGKGQGIPSLHF,TRBV2,TRBJ1-6